The 2 T cell receptor beta chains reported below all come from one sample, sequenced in a study of blood T cell repertoires in COVID-19. Assay used: immunoSEQ multiplex PCR; TCRdb lists only in-frame clones, some missing. The sample includes approximately 190,000 clones, less than 90% of them seen just once. Specimen: PBMCs or T cells enriched from blood (not recorded which). Every receptor here comes from a woman aged 25 to 45 who had been exposed to COVID-19.

This clone was counted a few times. This sample also contains other DNA sequences that code for the same CDR3. The chain couples TRBV18 to TRBJ1-5, with 9 bases matching TRBD1. Germline V gene sequence: CDR1 KGHSH, CDR2 LQKENI. J gave up 2 bases and V 2 bases, and 1 base lay outside the gene matches. The CDR3 has 15 amino acids. CDR3 DNA: TGTGCCAGCTCACCAGACAGGGGGGGCAATCAGCCCCAGCATTTT. Amino acids: CASSPDRGGNQPQHF.

The rearrangement joins TRBV11-2 to TRBJ2-7; D possibly corresponds to TRBD2 (5 bases). CDR1 SGHAT and CDR2 FQNNGV come from the germline V gene. Trimming took off 1 base at V and 3 bases at J, with 16 bases between the two ends. CDR3 length: 16 residues. CDR3 sequence reads: CASSLVAGEPLYEQYF. The CDR3 DNA follows: TGTGCCAGCAGCTTAGTGGCCGGGGAGCCGCTCTACGAGCAGTACTTC.